This note documents a single T cell receptor beta chain sequence. The data belong to a study of blood T cell repertoires in COVID-19. Trimming took off 0 bases at V and 4 bases at J, with 12 bases between the two ends. The CDR3 sequence is 15 residues long. Germline V gene data show CDR1 as LGHNA and CDR2 as YNFKEQ. Produced via immunoSEQ multiplex PCR; TCRdb's table is partial and in-frame only. Of 150,000 to 250,000 clones in the sample, about 80% were seen once. The gene calls are TRBV4-2 and TRBJ1-1, with D perhaps matching TRBD1 (5 bases). This receptor was obtained from a man in his forties who had recovered from COVID-19. Sequenced sample: PBMCs or T cells enriched from blood (not recorded which). The CDR3 here is CASSQEPGGRTEAFF. CDR3 bases: TGTGCCAGCAGCCAAGAGCCGGGGGGTCGCACTGAAGCTTTCTTT.